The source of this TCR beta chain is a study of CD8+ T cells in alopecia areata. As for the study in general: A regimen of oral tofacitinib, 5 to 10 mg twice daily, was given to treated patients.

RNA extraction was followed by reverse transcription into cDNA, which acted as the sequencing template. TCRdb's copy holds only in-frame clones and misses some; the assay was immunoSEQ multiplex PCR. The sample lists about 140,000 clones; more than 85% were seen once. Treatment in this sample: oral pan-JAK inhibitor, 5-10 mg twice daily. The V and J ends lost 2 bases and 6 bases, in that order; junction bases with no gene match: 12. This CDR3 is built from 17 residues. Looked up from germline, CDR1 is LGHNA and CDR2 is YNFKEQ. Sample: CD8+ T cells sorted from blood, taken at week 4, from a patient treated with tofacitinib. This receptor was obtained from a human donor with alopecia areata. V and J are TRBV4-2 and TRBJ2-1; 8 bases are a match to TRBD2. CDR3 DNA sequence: TGTGCCAGCAGCCAATGGGGGGATAGCGGGGACCTCAATGAGCAGTTCTTC. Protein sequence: CASSQWGDSGDLNEQFF.